This is a list of T cell receptor beta chains from one sample in a study of T cells in Graves' hyperthyroidism and ophthalmopathy. TCRdb reprocessed the multiplex PCR reads with MiXCR, giving one entry per CDR3 protein. The repertoire holds about 290,000 distinct CDR3 sequences, with around 13% as singletons. Material: blood. The receptor set was obtained from a middle-aged woman with Graves' hyperthyroidism. CDR3s include the opening cysteine and the closing phenylalanine or tryptophan. Each record gives: clone size, D gene, J gene, V gene, CDR3 protein, CDR3 DNA. The D gene is left open where the match is weak. Clone sizes are given selectively: once, few, many, or a class where the clone is expanded.

many	TRBD1	TRBJ1-2	TRBV7-8	CASSTNSGGVYGYTF	TGTGCCAGCAGCACAAATTCAGGGGGGGTCTATGGCTACACCTTC
few	TRBD1	TRBJ2-7	TRBV6-1	CASSEPGQPPERF	TGTGCCAGCAGTGAACCGGGACAGCCTCCCGAGCGCTTC
few	-	TRBJ2-5	TRBV27	CASSLMGEGETQYF	TGTGCCAGCAGTTTGATGGGAGAGGGAGAGACCCAGTACTTC
many	-	TRBJ2-5	TRBV12-3/TRBV12-4	CASSQTQETQYF	TGTGCCAGCAGCCAAACCCAAGAGACCCAGTACTTC
-	-	TRBJ1-4	TRBV6-6	CASSYLAADINEKLFF	TGTGCCAGCAGTTACTTGGCAGCCGACATAAATGAAAAACTGTTTTTT
many	-	TRBJ2-7	TRBV20-1	CSARAPGAGAYEQYF	TGCAGTGCTAGAGCCCCAGGGGCAGGGGCCTACGAGCAGTACTTC
many	TRBD2	TRBJ2-1	TRBV2	CASSEATSGRGIGQFF	TGTGCCAGCAGTGAAGCTACTAGCGGGAGGGGGATTGGCCAGTTCTTC
many	-	TRBJ1-6	TRBV3-1	CASGYSISPLHF	TGTGCCAGCGGCTATAGTATTTCACCCCTCCACTTT
many	-	TRBJ1-2	TRBV6-1	CASSEGVGRTLYGYTF	TGTGCCAGCAGTGAAGGAGTTGGCAGGACCCTTTATGGCTACACCTTC
many	-	TRBJ2-7	TRBV11-2	CASSSPQAVTYEQYF	TGTGCCAGCAGCTCCCCCCAAGCGGTAACCTACGAGCAGTACTTC
once	-	TRBJ1-1	TRBV12-3/TRBV12-4	CASRLRGGNTEAFF	TGTGCCAGCAGGTTAAGAGGAGGGAACACTGAAGCTTTCTTT
many	TRBD1	TRBJ1-1	TRBV2	CASSLQGRDTEAFF	TGTGCCAGCAGCCTACAGGGGAGGGACACTGAAGCTTTCTTT
few	TRBD2	TRBJ2-1	TRBV7-9	CASLKGRVQFF	TGTGCCAGCCTTAAGGGGAGGGTCCAGTTCTTC
many	-	TRBJ2-3	TRBV3-1	CASSQGPGTSTQYF	TGTGCCAGCAGCCAAGGACCCGGGACTTCTACGCAGTATTTT
-	-	TRBJ2-1	TRBV5-6	CASSLTVEQFF	TGTGCCAGCAGCTTGACAGTTGAGCAGTTCTTC
-	TRBD2	TRBJ2-1	TRBV14	CASSTRLAGGPYNEQFF	TGTGCCAGCAGCACCCGACTAGCGGGAGGTCCCTACAATGAGCAGTTCTTC
many	TRBD1	TRBJ2-3	TRBV28	CASSHGNRGYTDTQYF	TGTGCCAGCAGCCACGGCAACAGGGGGTACACAGATACGCAGTATTTT
many	-	TRBJ2-7	TRBV2	CASSEAATNTITSSYEQYF	TGTGCCAGCAGTGAAGCGGCCACTAATACCATAACTAGCTCCTACGAGCAGTACTTC
many	TRBD2	TRBJ2-1	TRBV2	CALGEAGDYNEQFF	TGTGCCCTGGGAGAAGCGGGAGATTATAATGAGCAGTTCTTC
many	TRBD1	TRBJ1-5	TRBV11-3	CASSSRDRVGGNQPQHF	TGTGCCAGCAGCTCTCGGGACAGGGTAGGGGGCAATCAGCCCCAGCATTTT
-	TRBD1	TRBJ1-3	TRBV7-2	CASSKQGRHGNTIYF	TGTGCCAGCAGCAAACAGGGGCGGCATGGAAACACCATATATTTT
many	-	TRBJ1-1	TRBV20-1	CSARDPGRNTEAFF	TGCAGTGCTAGAGATCCAGGGAGAAACACTGAAGCTTTCTTT
many	TRBD2	TRBJ2-7	TRBV10-3	CAIRGGLAEGTYEQYF	TGTGCCATCAGGGGGGGACTAGCGGAGGGGACCTACGAGCAGTACTTC
many	TRBD1	TRBJ2-1	TRBV5-6	CASSRQGPYNEQFF	TGTGCCAGCAGCCGACAGGGGCCCTACAATGAGCAGTTCTTC
few	-	TRBJ1-2	TRBV18	CASSPIQGLDYGYTF	TGTGCCAGCTCACCGATCCAGGGCCTGGACTATGGCTACACCTTC
many	-	TRBJ1-2	TRBV12-3/TRBV12-4	CASSLGDGDFYGYTF	TGTGCCAGCAGTTTAGGGGACGGCGATTTCTATGGCTACACCTTC
few	TRBD1	TRBJ1-5	TRBV16	CASSQLTGKREIDQPQHF	TGTGCCAGCAGCCAATTGACAGGGAAGCGAGAAATTGATCAGCCCCAGCATTTT
-	TRBD1	TRBJ1-6	TRBV20-1	CSALDRGLDRSPLHF	TGCAGTGCTCTAGACAGGGGATTGGATCGTTCACCCCTCCACTTT
many	-	TRBJ2-7	TRBV6-1	CASSEVWGNYEQYF	TGTGCCAGCAGTGAAGTTTGGGGGAATTACGAGCAGTACTTC
many	-	TRBJ2-3	TRBV7-7	CASSRGGSADTQYF	TGTGCTAGCAGCCGTGGGGGATCCGCAGATACGCAGTATTTT
-	-	TRBJ2-3	TRBV19	CASSGLKTDTQYF	TGTGCCAGTAGTGGCCTAAAAACAGATACGCAGTATTTT
many	TRBD1	TRBJ2-7	TRBV12-3/TRBV12-4	CASSFSGTGTEQYF	TGTGCCAGCAGTTTTTCCGGGACAGGGACCGAGCAGTACTTC
many	TRBD1	TRBJ2-1	TRBV20-1	CSADNRDRGRYEQFF	TGCAGTGCTGATAACCGGGACAGGGGGCGATATGAGCAGTTCTTC
-	-	TRBJ2-3	TRBV19	CASTPQGHLEDGFYTDTQYF	TGTGCCAGTACACCCCAGGGTCACCTCGAGGACGGATTTTACACAGATACGCAGTATTTT
many	TRBD2	TRBJ2-5	TRBV3-1	CASSQRLLAGAGETQYF	TGTGCCAGCAGCCAAAGGTTACTAGCGGGAGCGGGAGAGACCCAGTACTTC
many	-	TRBJ1-1	TRBV20-1	CSARIGGRFEAFF	TGCAGTGCTAGAATTGGGGGGAGATTTGAAGCTTTCTTT
many	-	TRBJ2-7	TRBV28	CASSFVDTTYEQYF	TGTGCCAGCAGTTTTGTCGACACCACCTACGAGCAGTACTTC
few	-	TRBJ2-1	TRBV11-3	CASSSGSEGRFF	TGTGCCAGCAGCTCGGGATCAGAAGGTCGGTTCTTC
few	-	TRBJ2-5	TRBV6-1	CASSEGTGLSFPQETQYF	TGTGCCAGCAGTGAAGGGACGGGACTCTCTTTTCCCCAAGAGACCCAGTACTTC
many	TRBD2	TRBJ2-3	TRBV6-5	CASSYSHLAGVTDTQYF	TGTGCCAGCAGTTACTCTCACCTAGCGGGAGTTACAGATACGCAGTATTTT
many	-	TRBJ2-5	TRBV7-8	CASSLVGRGRTGYQETQYF	TGTGCCAGCAGCTTAGTGGGTCGCGGGCGCACGGGGTACCAAGAGACCCAGTACTTC
-	TRBD1	TRBJ2-7	TRBV20-1	CSASGQAYEQYF	TGCAGTGCCTCGGGACAGGCCTACGAGCAGTACTTC